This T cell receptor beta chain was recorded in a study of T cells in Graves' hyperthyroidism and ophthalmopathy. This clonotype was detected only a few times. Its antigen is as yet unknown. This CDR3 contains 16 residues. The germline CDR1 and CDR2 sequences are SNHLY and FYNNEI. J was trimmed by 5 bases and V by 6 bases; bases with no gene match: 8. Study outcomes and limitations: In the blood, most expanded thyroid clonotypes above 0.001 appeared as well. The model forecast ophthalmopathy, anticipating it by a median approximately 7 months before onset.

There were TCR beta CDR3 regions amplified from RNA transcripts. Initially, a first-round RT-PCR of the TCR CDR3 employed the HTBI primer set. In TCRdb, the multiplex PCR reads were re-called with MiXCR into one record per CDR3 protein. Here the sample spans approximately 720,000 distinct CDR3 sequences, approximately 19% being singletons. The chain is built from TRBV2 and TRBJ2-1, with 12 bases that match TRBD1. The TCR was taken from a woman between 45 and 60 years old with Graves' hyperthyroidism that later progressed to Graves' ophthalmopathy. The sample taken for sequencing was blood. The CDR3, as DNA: TGTGCCAGCAGGAGCCGGGACAGGGGGCCAAACAATGAGCAGTTCTTC. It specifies CASRSRDRGPNNEQFF.